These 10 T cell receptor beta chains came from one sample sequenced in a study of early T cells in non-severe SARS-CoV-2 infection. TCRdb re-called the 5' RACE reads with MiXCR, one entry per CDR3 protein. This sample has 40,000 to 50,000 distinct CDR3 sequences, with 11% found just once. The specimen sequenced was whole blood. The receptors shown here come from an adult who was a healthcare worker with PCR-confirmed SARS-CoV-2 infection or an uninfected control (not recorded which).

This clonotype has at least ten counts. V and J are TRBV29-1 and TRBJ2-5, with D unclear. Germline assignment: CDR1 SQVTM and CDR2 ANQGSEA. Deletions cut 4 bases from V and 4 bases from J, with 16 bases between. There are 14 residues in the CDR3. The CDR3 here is CSVVVPRQGETQYF. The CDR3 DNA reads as TGCAGCGTTGTGGTGCCACGACAAGGAGAGACCCAGTACTTC.

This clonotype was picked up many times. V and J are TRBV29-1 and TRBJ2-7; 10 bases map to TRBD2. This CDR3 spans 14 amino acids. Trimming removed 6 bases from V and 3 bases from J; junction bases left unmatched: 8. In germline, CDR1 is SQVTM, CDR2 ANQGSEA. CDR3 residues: CSVELAGPLYEQYF. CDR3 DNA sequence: TGCAGCGTCGAACTAGCGGGGCCCCTCTACGAGCAGTACTTC.

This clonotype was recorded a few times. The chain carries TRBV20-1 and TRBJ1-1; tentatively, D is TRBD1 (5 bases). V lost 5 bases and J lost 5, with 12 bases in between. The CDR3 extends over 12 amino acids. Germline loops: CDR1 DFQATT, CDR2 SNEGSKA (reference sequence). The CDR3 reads CSAPLGRTEAFF. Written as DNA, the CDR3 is TGCAGTGCTCCACTGGGACGGACTGAAGCTTTCTTT.

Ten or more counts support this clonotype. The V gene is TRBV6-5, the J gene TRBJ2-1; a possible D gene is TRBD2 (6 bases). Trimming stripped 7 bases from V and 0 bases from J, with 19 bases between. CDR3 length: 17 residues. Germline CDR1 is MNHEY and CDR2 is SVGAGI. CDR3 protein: CASTNLAATSSYNEQFF. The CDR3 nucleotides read TGTGCCAGCACCAACTTAGCGGCCACTAGCTCCTACAATGAGCAGTTCTTC.

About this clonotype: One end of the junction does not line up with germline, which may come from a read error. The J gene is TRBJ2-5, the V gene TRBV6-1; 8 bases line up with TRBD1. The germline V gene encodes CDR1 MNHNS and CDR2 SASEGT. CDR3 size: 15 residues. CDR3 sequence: CASREGQGRRETQYF. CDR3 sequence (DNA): TGTGCCAGCAGAGAAGGACAGGGAAGGAGGGAGACCCAGTACTTC.

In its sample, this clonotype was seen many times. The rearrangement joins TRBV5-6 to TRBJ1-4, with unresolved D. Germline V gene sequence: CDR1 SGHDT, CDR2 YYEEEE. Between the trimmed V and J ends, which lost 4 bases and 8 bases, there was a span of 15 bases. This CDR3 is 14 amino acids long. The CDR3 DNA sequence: TGTGCCAGCAGCCAGACTATATGGGCGGAAAAACTGTTTTTT. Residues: CASSQTIWAEKLFF.

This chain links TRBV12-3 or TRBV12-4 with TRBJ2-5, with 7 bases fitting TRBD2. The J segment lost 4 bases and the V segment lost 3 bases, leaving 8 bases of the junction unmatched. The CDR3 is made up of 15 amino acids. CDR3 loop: CASSFIGGGRETQYF. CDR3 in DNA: TGTGCCAGCAGTTTCATCGGGGGAGGGCGAGAGACCCAGTACTTC.

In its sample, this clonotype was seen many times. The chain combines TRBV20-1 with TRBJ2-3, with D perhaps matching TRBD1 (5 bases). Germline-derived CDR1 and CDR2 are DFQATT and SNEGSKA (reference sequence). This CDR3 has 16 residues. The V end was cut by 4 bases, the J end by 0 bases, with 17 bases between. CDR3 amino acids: CSATTQQQDSTDTQYF. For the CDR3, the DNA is TGCAGTGCTACAACCCAACAACAGGATAGCACAGATACGCAGTATTTT.

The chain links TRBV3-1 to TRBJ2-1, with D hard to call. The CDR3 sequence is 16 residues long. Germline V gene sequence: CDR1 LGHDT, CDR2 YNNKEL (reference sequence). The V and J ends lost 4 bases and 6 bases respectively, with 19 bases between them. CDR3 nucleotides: TGTGCCAGCAGCCCCGAGCGAAGGGCCAGAGGCAATGAGCAGTTCTTC. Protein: CASSPERRARGNEQFF.

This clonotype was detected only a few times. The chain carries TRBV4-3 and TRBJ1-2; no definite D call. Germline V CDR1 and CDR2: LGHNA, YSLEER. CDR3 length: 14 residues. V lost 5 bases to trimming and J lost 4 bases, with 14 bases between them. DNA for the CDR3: TGCGCCAGCAGCTCCCGGATACCCGGCTATGGCTACACCTTC. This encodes CASSSRIPGYGYTF.